The clone carrying this T cell receptor (beta chain) has a handful of counts. The data derive from a study of control samples from healthy donors and cancer patients. Libraries were prepared by immunoSEQ multiplex PCR; TCRdb keeps only in-frame clonotypes and omits some of them. The repertoire holds 160,000 or so clones, roughly 94% seen once, with around 15% in the top ten. The germline V and J ends were trimmed by 4 bases and 5 bases, with 11 bases remaining between them. This CDR3 comprises 13 residues. CDR1 is SEHNR and CDR2 is FQNEAQ in the germline V gene (reference sequence). The receptor comes from a man aged 60 to 75 with colorectal cancer. The chain links TRBV7-9 to TRBJ1-2; D unresolved. Sequenced material: PBMCs. CDR3 sequence reads: CASSSEGGYGYTF. DNA of the CDR3: TGTGCCAGCAGCTCCGAGGGAGGTTATGGCTACACCTTC.